What follows are 10 T cell receptor beta chains derived from one specimen sequenced in a study of shared clonotypes between healthy human individuals. Profiled with immunoSEQ multiplex PCR; TCRdb holds only in-frame clones, not every one. The profile covers 1.6 million or so clones, with roughly 96% appearing a single time and approximately 1.1% taken by the ten largest. Sequencing was carried out using naive CD4+ T cells sorted from blood. Subset given: CD45RA+ positively selected. These receptors were taken from a young man in good health.

The V call is TRBV27, the J call TRBJ1-2; 9 bases align to TRBD1. Germline V CDR1 and CDR2: MNHEY, SMNVEV (reference sequence). The V gene end was trimmed by 5 bases and the J gene end by 0 bases; junction bases not matched to a gene: 10. CDR3 size: 17 residues. The CDR3 DNA is TGTGCCAGCAGTCAATGGACAGGGGTGATTACTAACTATGGCTACACCTTC. Protein product: CASSQWTGVITNYGYTF.

The chain employs TRBV6-1 and TRBJ2-7, with D possibly being TRBD2 (6 bases). CDR3 length equals 15 residues. V lost 0 bases to trimming and J lost 0 bases, with 9 bases between them. In germline, CDR1 is MNHNS, CDR2 SASEGT. Here the CDR3 reads CASSEASGSSYEQYF. CDR3 nucleotide sequence: TGTGCCAGCAGTGAAGCGAGCGGGTCCTCCTACGAGCAGTACTTC.

The table lists this clone with a count of one. The CDR3 loop is CASSPDRGWLYSNQPQHF. As DNA, the CDR3 is TGTGCCAGCAGCCCAGACAGGGGTTGGTTGTATAGCAATCAGCCCCAGCATTTT. The chain links TRBV21-1 to TRBJ1-5; the D call TRBD1 from the table was never checked on the DNA. TRBV21-1 is designated a pseudogene. The CDR3 spans 18 residues.

V usage is TRBV6-6 and J usage is TRBJ2-3, with D possibly called TRBD1 or TRBD2 (5 bases each). This CDR3 is built from 14 residues. Trimming cost V 2 bases and J 3 bases, with 9 bases left between them. Looked up from germline, CDR1 is MNHNY and CDR2 is SVGAGI (reference sequence). The CDR3 bases are TGTGCCAGCAGTTACGGGGGTATGACAGATACGCAGTATTTT. This gives the protein CASSYGGMTDTQYF.

Concerning this clone itself: Other DNA variants within this sample encode the same CDR3. The V and J genes are TRBV11-3 and TRBJ1-1, with no clear D. Between the trimmed V and J ends, which lost 2 bases and 0 bases, there was a span of 4 bases. Per germline, CDR1 SGHNT and CDR2 YENEEA. CDR3 size: 13 residues. In DNA, the CDR3 is TGTGCCAGCAGCTTAAGACTGAACACTGAAGCTTTCTTT. Translation: CASSLRLNTEAFF. The full variable domain, its missing parts supplied by reference TRBV11-3 and TRBJ1-1, is EAGVVQSPRYKIIEKKQPVAFWCNPISGHNTLYWYLQNLGQGPELLIRYENEEAVDDSQLPKDRFSAERLKGVDSTLKIQPAELGDSAVYLCASSLRLNTEAFFGQGTRLTVV.

Points on this clone: Since no conserved phenylalanine or tryptophan closes the CDR3, a read error is the likely cause. No DNA is shown, since the ends of the CDR3 on it are uncertain; the CDR3 is the one TCRdb lists. V is TRBV5-4 and J is TRBJ2-4. Germline V gene data show CDR1 as SGHNT and CDR2 as YYREEE (reference sequence). Termini included, the CDR3 measures 12 amino acids. CDR3 amino acids: CASSVFPGPILY.

The V and J genes are TRBV18 and TRBJ2-7; perhaps TRBD2 as D (6 bases). CDR1 is KGHSH and CDR2 is LQKENI in the germline V gene. This CDR3 is 14 amino acids long. Trimming pared 3 bases from V and 4 bases from J, leaving 13 bases between. CDR3 sequence (DNA): TGTGCCAGCTCACCGGAAGCGGGTAGATACGAGCAGTACTTC. Translated, it gives CASSPEAGRYEQYF.

The V call is TRBV28, the J call TRBJ2-6; no clear D gene. Germline V gene sequence: CDR1 MDHEN, CDR2 SYDVKM. Trimming cost V 3 bases and J 2 bases, with 2 bases left between them. The CDR3 is made up of 13 amino acids. The chain's CDR3 is CASSFAGANVLTF. The DNA of the CDR3 is TGTGCCAGCAGTTTCGCTGGGGCCAACGTCCTGACTTTC.

The gene calls are TRBV7-2 and TRBJ1-3; tentatively, D is TRBD1 (5 bases). Germline CDR1 SGHTA, CDR2 FQGNSA. Trimming took 5 bases from V and 0 from J, leaving 14 bases between them. The CDR3 covers 16 residues. The CDR3, as DNA: TGTGCCAGCAGCCCAGAAGGGCAGGGCTCTGGAAACACCATATATTTT. Its protein product is CASSPEGQGSGNTIYF.

This chain links TRBV27 with TRBJ2-2, with 11 bases identical to TRBD2. CDR1 MNHEY and CDR2 SMNVEV come from the germline V gene (reference sequence). This CDR3 is 17 amino acids long. V was pared by 6 bases and J by 3 bases, with 9 bases of the junction left unmatched. The CDR3: CASRILAGEGDTGELFF. The DNA of the CDR3 is TGTGCCAGCAGGATACTAGCGGGAGAAGGGGACACCGGGGAGCTGTTTTTT.